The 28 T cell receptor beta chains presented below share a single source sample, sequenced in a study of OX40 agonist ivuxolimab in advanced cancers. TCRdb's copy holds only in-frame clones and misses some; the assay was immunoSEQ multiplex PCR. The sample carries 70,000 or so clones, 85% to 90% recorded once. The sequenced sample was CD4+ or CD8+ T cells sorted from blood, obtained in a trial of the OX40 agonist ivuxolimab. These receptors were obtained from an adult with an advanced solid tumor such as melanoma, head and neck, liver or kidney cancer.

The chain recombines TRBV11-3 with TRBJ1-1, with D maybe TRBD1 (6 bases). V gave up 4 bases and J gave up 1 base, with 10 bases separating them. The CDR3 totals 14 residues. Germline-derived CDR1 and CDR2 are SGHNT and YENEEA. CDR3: CASSSGQKNTEAFF. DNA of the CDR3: TGTGCCAGCAGCTCGGGACAAAAGAACACTGAAGCTTTCTTT.

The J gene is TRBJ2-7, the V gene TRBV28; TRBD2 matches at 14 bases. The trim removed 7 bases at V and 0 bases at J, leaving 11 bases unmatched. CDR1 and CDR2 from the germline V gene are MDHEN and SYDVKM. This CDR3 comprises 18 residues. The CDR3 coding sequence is TGTGCCAGCATGAGCGGCGGACTAGCGGGAGGAAACTCCTACGAGCAGTACTTC. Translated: CASMSGGLAGGNSYEQYF.

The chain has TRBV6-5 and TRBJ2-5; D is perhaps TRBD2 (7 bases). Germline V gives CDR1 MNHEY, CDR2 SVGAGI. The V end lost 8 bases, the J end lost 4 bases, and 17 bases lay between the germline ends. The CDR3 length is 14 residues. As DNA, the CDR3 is TGTGCCAGCCGACGAGGGGGGGCGGGAGAGACCCAGTACTTC. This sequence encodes CASRRGGAGETQYF.

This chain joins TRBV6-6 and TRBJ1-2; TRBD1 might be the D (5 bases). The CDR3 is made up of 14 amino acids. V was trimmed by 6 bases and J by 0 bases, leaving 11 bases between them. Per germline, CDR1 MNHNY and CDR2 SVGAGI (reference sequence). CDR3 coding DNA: TGTGCCAGCAGGGGAACAGGTTCTAACTATGGCTACACCTTC. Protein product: CASRGTGSNYGYTF.

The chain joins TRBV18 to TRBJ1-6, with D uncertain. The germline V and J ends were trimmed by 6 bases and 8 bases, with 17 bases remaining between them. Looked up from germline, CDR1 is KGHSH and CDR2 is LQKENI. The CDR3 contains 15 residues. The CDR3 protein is CASSPGPMADSPLHF. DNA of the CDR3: TGTGCCAGCTCCCCCGGTCCAATGGCAGATTCACCCCTCCACTTT.

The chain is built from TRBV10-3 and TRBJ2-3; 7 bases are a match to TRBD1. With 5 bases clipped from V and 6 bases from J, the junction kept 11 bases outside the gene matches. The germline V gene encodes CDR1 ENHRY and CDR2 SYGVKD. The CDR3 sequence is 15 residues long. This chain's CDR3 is CAISPRGTERDTQYF. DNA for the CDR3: TGTGCCATCAGTCCCCGTGGGACAGAACGGGATACGCAGTATTTT.

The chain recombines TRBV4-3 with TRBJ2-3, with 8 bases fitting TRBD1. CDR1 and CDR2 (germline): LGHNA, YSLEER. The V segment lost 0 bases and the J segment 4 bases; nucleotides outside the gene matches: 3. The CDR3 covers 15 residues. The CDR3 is CASSQDGQGSDTQYF. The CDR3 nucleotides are TGCGCCAGCAGCCAAGACGGACAGGGCTCAGATACGCAGTATTTT.

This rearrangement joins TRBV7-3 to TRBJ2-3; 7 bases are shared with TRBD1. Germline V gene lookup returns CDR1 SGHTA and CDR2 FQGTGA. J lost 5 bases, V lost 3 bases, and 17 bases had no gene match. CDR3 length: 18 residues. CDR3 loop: CASSFLGSYQTGKDTQYF. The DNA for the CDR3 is TGTGCCAGCAGCTTCTTGGGATCCTATCAGACAGGGAAAGATACGCAGTATTTT.

This CDR3 reads CASSVRTGVNTEAFF. DNA of the CDR3: TGTGCCAGCAGTGTACGGACAGGGGTGAACACTGAAGCTTTCTTT. The V gene is TRBV6-1, the J gene TRBJ1-1; 9 bases map to TRBD1. Germline V lookup: CDR1 MNHNS, CDR2 SASEGT. The CDR3 runs to 15 residues. The ends lost 4 bases at V and 0 bases at J; junction bases unmatched: 3.

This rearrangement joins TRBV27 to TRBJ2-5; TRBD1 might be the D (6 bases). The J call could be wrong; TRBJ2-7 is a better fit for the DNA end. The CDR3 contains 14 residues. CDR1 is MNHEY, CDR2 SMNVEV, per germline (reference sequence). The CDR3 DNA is TGTGCCAGCAGTTTACCGGGACACACCTACGAGCAGTACTTC. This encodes CASSLPGHTYEQYF.

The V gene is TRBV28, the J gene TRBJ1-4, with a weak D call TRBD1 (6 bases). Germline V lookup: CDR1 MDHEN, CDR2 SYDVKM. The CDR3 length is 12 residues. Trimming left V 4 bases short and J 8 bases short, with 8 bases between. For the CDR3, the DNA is TGTGCCAGCAGTTCAGGGGCAGAAAAACTGTTTTTT. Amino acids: CASSSGAEKLFF.

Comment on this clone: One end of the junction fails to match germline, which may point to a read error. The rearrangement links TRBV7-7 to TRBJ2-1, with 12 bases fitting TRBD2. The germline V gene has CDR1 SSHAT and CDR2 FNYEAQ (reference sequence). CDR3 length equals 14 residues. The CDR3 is CASSLGTSGNEQFF. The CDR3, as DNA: TGTGCTAGCAGCTTAGGGACTAGCGGGAATGAGCAGTTCTTC. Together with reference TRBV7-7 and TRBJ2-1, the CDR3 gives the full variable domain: GAGVSQSPRYKVTKRGQDVTLRCDPISSHATLYWYQQALGQGPEFLTYFNYEAQPDKSGLPSDRFSAERPEGSISTLTIQRTEQRDSAMYRCASSLGTSGNEQFFGPGTRLTVL.

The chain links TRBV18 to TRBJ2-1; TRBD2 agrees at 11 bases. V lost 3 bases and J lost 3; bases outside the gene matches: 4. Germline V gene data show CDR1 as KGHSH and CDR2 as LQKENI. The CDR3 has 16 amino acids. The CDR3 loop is CASSPLAGGIYNEQFF. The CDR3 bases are TGTGCCAGCTCACCCTTAGCGGGAGGGATCTACAATGAGCAGTTCTTC.

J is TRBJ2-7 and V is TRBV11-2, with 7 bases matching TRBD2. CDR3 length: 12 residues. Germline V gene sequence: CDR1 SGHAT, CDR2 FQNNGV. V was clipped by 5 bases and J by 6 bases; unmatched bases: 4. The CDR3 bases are TGTGCCAGCAGCCGACTAGCTGGCGAGCAGTACTTC. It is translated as CASSRLAGEQYF.

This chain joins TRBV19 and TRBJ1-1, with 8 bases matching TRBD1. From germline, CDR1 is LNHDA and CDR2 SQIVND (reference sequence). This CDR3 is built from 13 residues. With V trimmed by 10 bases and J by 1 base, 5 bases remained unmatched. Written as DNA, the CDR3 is TGTGCCATAAAAGACAGGGGGAACACTGAAGCTTTCTTT. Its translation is CAIKDRGNTEAFF.

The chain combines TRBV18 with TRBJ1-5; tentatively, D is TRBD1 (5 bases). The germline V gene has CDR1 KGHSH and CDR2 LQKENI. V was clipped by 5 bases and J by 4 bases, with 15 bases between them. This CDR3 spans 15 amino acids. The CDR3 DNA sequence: TGTGCCAGCTCAACGGGCTCCGGGGGGAATCAGCCCCAGCATTTT. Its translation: CASSTGSGGNQPQHF.

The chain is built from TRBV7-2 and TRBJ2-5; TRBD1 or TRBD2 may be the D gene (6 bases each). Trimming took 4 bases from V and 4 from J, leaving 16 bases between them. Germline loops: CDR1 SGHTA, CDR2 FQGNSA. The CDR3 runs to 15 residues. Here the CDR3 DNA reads TGTGCCAGCAGCTCCCGGAGGGGGTCGCGAGAGACCCAGTACTTC. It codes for CASSSRRGSRETQYF.

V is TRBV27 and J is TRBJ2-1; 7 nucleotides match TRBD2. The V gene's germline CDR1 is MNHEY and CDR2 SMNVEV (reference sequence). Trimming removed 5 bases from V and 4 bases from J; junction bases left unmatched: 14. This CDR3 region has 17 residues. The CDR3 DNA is TGTGCCAGCAGTGGTAGACGGGCGGGGGTGGGATACAATGAGCAGTTCTTC. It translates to CASSGRRAGVGYNEQFF.

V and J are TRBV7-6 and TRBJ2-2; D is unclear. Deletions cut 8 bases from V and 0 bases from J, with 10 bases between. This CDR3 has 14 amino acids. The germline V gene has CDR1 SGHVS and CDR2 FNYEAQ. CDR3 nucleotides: TGTGCCAGCGGAATGTCGGCGAACACCGGGGAGCTGTTTTTT. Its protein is CASGMSANTGELFF.

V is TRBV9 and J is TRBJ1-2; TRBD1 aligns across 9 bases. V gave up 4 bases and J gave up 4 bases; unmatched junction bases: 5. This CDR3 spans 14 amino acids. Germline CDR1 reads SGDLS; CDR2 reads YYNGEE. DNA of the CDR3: TGTGCCAGCAGCCTCCGGGACAGGGTCTATGGCTACACCTTC. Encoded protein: CASSLRDRVYGYTF. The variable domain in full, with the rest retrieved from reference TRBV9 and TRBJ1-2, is DSGVTQTPKHLITATGQRVTLRCSPRSGDLSVYWYQQSLDQGLQFLIQYYNGEERAKGNILERFSAQQFPDLHSELNLSSLELGDSALYFCASSLRDRVYGYTFGSGTRLTVV.

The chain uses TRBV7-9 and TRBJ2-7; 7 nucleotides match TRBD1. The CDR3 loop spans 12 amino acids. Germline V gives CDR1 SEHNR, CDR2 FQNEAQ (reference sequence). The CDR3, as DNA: TGTAGTTCAGGGACAGCCACCTACGAGCAGTACTTC. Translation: CSSGTATYEQYF.

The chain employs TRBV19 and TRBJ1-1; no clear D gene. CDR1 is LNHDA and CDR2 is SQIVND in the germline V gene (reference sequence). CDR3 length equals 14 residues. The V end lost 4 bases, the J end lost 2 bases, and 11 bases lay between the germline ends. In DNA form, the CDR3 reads TGTGCCAGTAGTAGACGAAGTGAAAACACTGAAGCTTTCTTT. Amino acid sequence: CASSRRSENTEAFF.

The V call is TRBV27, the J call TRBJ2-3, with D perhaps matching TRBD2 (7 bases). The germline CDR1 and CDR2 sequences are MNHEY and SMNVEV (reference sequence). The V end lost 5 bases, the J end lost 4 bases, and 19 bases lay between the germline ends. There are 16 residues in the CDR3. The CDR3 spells CASSRGGRGRADTQYF. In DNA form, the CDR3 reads TGTGCCAGCAGTAGGGGGGGCAGGGGTCGTGCAGATACGCAGTATTTT.

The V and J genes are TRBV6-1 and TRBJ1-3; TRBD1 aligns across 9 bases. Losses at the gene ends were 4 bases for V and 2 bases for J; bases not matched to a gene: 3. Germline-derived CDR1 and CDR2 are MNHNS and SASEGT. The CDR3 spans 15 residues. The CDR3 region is CASSAQGATGNTIYF. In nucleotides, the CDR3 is TGTGCCAGCAGTGCACAGGGGGCCACTGGAAACACCATATATTTT.

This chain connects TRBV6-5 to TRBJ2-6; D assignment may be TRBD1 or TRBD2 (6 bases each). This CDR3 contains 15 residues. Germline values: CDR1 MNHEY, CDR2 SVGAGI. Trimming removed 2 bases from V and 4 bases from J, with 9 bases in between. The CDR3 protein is CASSYGGLGANVLTF. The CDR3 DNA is TGTGCCAGCAGTTACGGGGGGCTGGGGGCCAACGTCCTGACTTTC.

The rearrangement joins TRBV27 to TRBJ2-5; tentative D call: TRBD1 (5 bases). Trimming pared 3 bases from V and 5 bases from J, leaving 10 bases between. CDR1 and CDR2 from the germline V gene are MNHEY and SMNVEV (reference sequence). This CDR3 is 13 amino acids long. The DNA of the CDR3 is TGTGCCAGCAGTTTCAGGGTTGGGGAGACCCAGTACTTC. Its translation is CASSFRVGETQYF.

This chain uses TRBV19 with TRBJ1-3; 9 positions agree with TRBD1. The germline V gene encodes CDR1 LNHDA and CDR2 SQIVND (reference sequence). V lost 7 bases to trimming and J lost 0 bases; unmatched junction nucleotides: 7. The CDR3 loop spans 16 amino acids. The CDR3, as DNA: TGTGCCAGTAATAGGGGACAGGGTATCTCTGGAAACACCATATATTTT. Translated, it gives CASNRGQGISGNTIYF.

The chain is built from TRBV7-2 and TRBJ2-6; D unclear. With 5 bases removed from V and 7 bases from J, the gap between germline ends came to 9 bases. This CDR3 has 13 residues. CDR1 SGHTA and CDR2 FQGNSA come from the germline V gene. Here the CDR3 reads CASSIGVANVLTF. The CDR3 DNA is TGTGCCAGCAGCATCGGTGTAGCCAACGTCCTGACTTTC.